The 18 T cell receptor beta chains listed next were all sequenced from one sample in a study of OX40 agonist ivuxolimab in advanced cancers. Assay used: immunoSEQ multiplex PCR; TCRdb lists only in-frame clones, some missing. The sample has about 58,000 clones, more than 80% seen once. The input for sequencing was CD4+ or CD8+ T cells sorted from blood, taken in a trial of the OX40 agonist ivuxolimab. The source of these receptors is an adult with an advanced solid tumor such as melanoma, head and neck, liver or kidney cancer.

CDR3 sequence: CASTPGAINSPLHF. CDR3 sequence (DNA): TGTGCCAGCACCCCCGGGGCGATTAATTCACCCCTCCACTTT. The chain carries TRBV6-5 and TRBJ1-6; maybe TRBD1 (5 bases). Germline lookup yields CDR1 MNHEY and CDR2 SVGAGI. This CDR3 has 14 amino acids. Trimming removed 7 bases from V and 6 bases from J, with 13 bases in between.

The chain recombines TRBV15 with TRBJ2-3; D uncertain. CDR3 size: 11 residues. With 5 bases removed from V and 5 bases from J, the gap between germline ends came to 5 bases. Germline V CDR1 and CDR2: LNHNV, YYDKDF (reference sequence). The CDR3 region is CATSLQDTQYF. For the CDR3, the DNA is TGTGCCACCAGCCTGCAAGATACGCAGTATTTT. The variable domain in full, completed from reference TRBV15 and TRBJ2-3, reads DAMVIQNPRYQVTQFGKPVTLSCSQTLNHNVMYWYQQKSSQAPKLLFHYYDKDFNNEADTPDNFQSRRPNTSFCFLDIRSPGLGDTAMYLCATSLQDTQYFGPGTRLTVL.

This clone was seen a single time. The V call is TRBV5-4, the J call TRBJ1-6; D possibly corresponds to TRBD1 (6 bases). Looked up from germline, CDR1 is SGHNT and CDR2 is YYREEE (reference sequence). Trimming removed 0 bases at V and 0 bases at J, with 10 bases between. There are 17 residues in the CDR3. Here the CDR3 DNA reads TGTGCCAGCAGCTTGGCGACAGGAAACTCCTATAATTCACCCCTCCACTTT. Translation: CASSLATGNSYNSPLHF.

This clone was recorded a few times. The chain links TRBV5-1 to TRBJ1-1; no clear D. Germline assignment: CDR1 SGHRS and CDR2 YFSETQ. The CDR3 totals 14 residues. V lost 1 base to trimming and J lost 0 bases, with 7 bases between them. The CDR3 region has the DNA TGCGCCAGCAGCTTGAGGGTCATGAACACTGAAGCTTTCTTT. This codes for CASSLRVMNTEAFF. The variable domain in full, with the rest retrieved from reference TRBV5-1 and TRBJ1-1, is KAGVTQTPRYLIKTRGQQVTLSCSPISGHRSVSWYQQTPGQGLQFLFEYFSETQRNKGNFPGRFSGRQFSNSRSEMNVSTLELGDSALYLCASSLRVMNTEAFFGQGTRLTVV.

As for this clone: The same CDR3 is also encoded by other DNA sequences in this sample. The gene calls are TRBV19 and TRBJ2-7; no clear D gene. The length of the CDR3 is 14 residues. CDR1 is LNHDA, CDR2 SQIVND, per germline (reference sequence). The V and J ends lost 2 bases and 1 base respectively, with 9 bases between them. The CDR3 sequence: CASSISGPSYEQYF. The CDR3 region has the DNA TGTGCCAGTAGTATATCAGGTCCTTCCTACGAGCAGTACTTC.

This chain joins TRBV7-9 and TRBJ2-4, with 7 bases identical to TRBD1. The germline CDR1 and CDR2 sequences are SEHNR and FQNEAQ (reference sequence). The CDR3 loop spans 13 amino acids. V lost 1 base and J lost 13; bases outside the gene matches: 7. The CDR3: CASSLGDSRGQYF. DNA of the CDR3: TGTGCCAGCAGCTTAGGGGACAGCCGGGGCCAGTACTTC. The full variable domain, its missing parts supplied by reference TRBV7-9 and TRBJ2-4, is DTGVSQNPRHKITKRGQNVTFRCDPISEHNRLYWYRQTLGQGPEFLTYFQNEAQLEKSRLLSDRFSAERPKGSFSTLEIQRTEQGDSAMYLCASSLGDSRGQYFGAGTRLSVL.

The chain has TRBV19 and TRBJ2-5; no clear D gene. The CDR3 contains 12 residues. Germline-derived CDR1 and CDR2 are LNHDA and SQIVND (reference sequence). V lost 3 bases and J lost 9, with 11 bases in between. CDR3 nucleotide sequence: TGTGCCAGTAGTATGCTGGGGTTGGCCCAGTACTTC. It codes for CASSMLGLAQYF.

V gene TRBV7-6 combines with J gene TRBJ1-6; D call uncertain. Trimming cost V 2 bases and J 10 bases, with 18 bases left between them. The CDR3 extends over 16 amino acids. Per germline, CDR1 SGHVS and CDR2 FNYEAQ. Here the CDR3 reads CASSLQAGTGSSPLHF. CDR3 coding DNA: TGTGCCAGCAGCTTACAGGCAGGAACCGGGAGCTCACCCCTCCACTTT.

The chain recombines TRBV29-1 with TRBJ2-5, with D unresolved. Trimming took 2 bases from V and 3 from J, leaving 10 bases between them. Germline CDR1 is SQVTM and CDR2 is ANQGSEA. The CDR3 has 13 residues. The chain's CDR3 is CSVETGREETQYF. DNA of the CDR3: TGCAGCGTTGAAACCGGGCGAGAAGAGACCCAGTACTTC.

J is TRBJ1-3 and V is TRBV5-1; D gene uncertain. Trimming took 0 bases from V and 2 from J, leaving 9 bases between them. This CDR3 comprises 15 residues. The germline CDR1 and CDR2 sequences are SGHRS and YFSETQ. The CDR3 bases are TGCGCCAGCAGCTTGGCGATGGCGGCTGGAAACACCATATATTTT. Amino acid sequence: CASSLAMAAGNTIYF. Based on the CDR3 plus reference TRBV5-1 and TRBJ1-3, the full variable domain is KAGVTQTPRYLIKTRGQQVTLSCSPISGHRSVSWYQQTPGQGLQFLFEYFSETQRNKGNFPGRFSGRQFSNSRSEMNVSTLELGDSALYLCASSLAMAAGNTIYFGEGSWLTVV.

The chain combines TRBV9 with TRBJ1-6; D perhaps matches TRBD1 (5 bases). Trimming pared 5 bases from V and 5 bases from J, leaving 5 bases between. Germline CDR1 is SGDLS and CDR2 is YYNGEE. This CDR3 has 12 residues. The chain's CDR3 is CASRGDNSPLHF. The CDR3 DNA sequence: TGTGCCAGCAGAGGGGATAATTCACCCCTCCACTTT.

J is TRBJ1-2 and V is TRBV6-1; D gene ambiguous. The CDR3 is 11 amino acids. CDR1 and CDR2 from the germline V gene are MNHNS and SASEGT. V was trimmed by 3 bases and J by 5 bases, leaving 4 bases between them. In DNA form, the CDR3 reads TGTGCCAGCAGTGAGGGGTATGGCTACACCTTC. This encodes CASSEGYGYTF.

This clone was detected only a few times. The chain carries TRBV11-2 and TRBJ1-3; 7 nucleotides align to TRBD1. With V trimmed by 2 bases and J by 2 bases, 6 bases remained unmatched. The germline V gene encodes CDR1 SGHAT and CDR2 FQNNGV. The CDR3 spans 16 residues. In DNA, the CDR3 is TGTGCCAGCAGCTTACCCCCCGACAGGGCTGGAAACACCATATATTTT. Translation gives CASSLPPDRAGNTIYF.

The chain carries TRBV19 and TRBJ1-5, with D perhaps matching TRBD1 (6 bases). The germline gives CDR1 LNHDA, CDR2 SQIVND (reference sequence). Trimming removed 6 bases at V and 6 bases at J, with 24 bases between. This CDR3 comprises 17 residues. CDR3 nucleotides: TGTGCCAGTAGCAATAGGGGGGACAACCTCGTGGGTCAGCCCCAGCATTTT. Amino acids: CASSNRGDNLVGQPQHF.

The chain is built from TRBV27 and TRBJ2-7; D gene uncertain. CDR1 is MNHEY and CDR2 is SMNVEV in the germline V gene (reference sequence). The CDR3 is 14 residues long. Between the trimmed V and J ends, which lost 4 bases and 4 bases, there was a span of 14 bases. CDR3 sequence (DNA): TGTGCCAGCAGTTCAAATCCTAGGGATTACGAGCAGTACTTC. Translated, it gives CASSSNPRDYEQYF.

V gene TRBV11-2 combines with J gene TRBJ2-3, with 11 bases that match TRBD2. The germline CDR1 and CDR2 sequences are SGHAT and FQNNGV. After removal of 5 bases from V and 4 bases from J, the junction contained 17 bases not matched to a gene. The CDR3 extends over 19 amino acids. CDR3 bases: TGTGCCAGCAGCCGCAGGCAGATAGCGGGGGGGCGGGTCCCAGATACGCAGTATTTT. Its protein product is CASSRRQIAGGRVPDTQYF.

The chain combines TRBV5-4 with TRBJ2-7, with D tentatively TRBD1 (6 bases). V lost 3 bases to trimming and J lost 3 bases, with 10 bases between them. Germline V lookup: CDR1 SGHNT, CDR2 YYREEE (reference sequence). The CDR3 spans 13 residues. The CDR3, as DNA: TGTGCCAGCAGCTCCACAGGGTACTACGAGCAGTACTTC. Translated, it gives CASSSTGYYEQYF.

The chain has TRBV2 and TRBJ1-2, with D possibly being TRBD1 (6 bases). Between the trimmed V and J ends, which lost 7 bases and 5 bases, there was a span of 17 bases. CDR3 length: 14 amino acids. Germline-derived CDR1 and CDR2 are SNHLY and FYNNEI. The CDR3, as DNA: TGTGCCAGCATCAGAGGGGGAACGGTTTATGGCTACACCTTC. It is translated as CASIRGGTVYGYTF.